A selection of T cell receptor beta chains follows, all from one sample in a study of neoadjuvant nivolumab and ipilimumab in lung cancer. This table comes from immunoSEQ multiplex PCR, and its TCRdb copy is limited to in-frame clones, with some not included. The sample holds under 50,000 clones, around 89% seen once. The sequencing here drew on blood, taken before neoadjuvant nivolumab, alone or with ipilimumab. Receptors originate from an adult with non-small cell lung cancer. Some clones in this sample may be carry-over from other donors' samples. Both conserved end residues are part of each CDR3. A D gene is named only where the DNA matches it firmly. Part of the rows lack a size; the others show once, few, many or a class for expanded clones.

TRBV14	NA	NA	TRBJ2-3	TGTGCCAGCAGCCAAGCGGAAAGTACGCAGTATTTT	CASSQAESTQYF
TRBV11-2	TRBD2	NA	TRBJ2-2	TGTGCCAGCAGCCCGGGACTAGCGGGAAAGGAGCTGTTTTTT	CASSPGLAGKELFF
TRBV30	TRBD1	NA	TRBJ2-1	TGTGCCTGGAGTGTACCAACAGGGGGCCTAAGAAATGAGCAGTTCTTC	CAWSVPTGGLRNEQFF
TRBV2	TRBD1	NA	TRBJ1-4	TGTGCCAGCAGCGAACAGGGGTCCCGTGGAAAACTGTTTTTT	CASSEQGSRGKLFF
TRBV7-2	NA	NA	TRBJ1-2	TGTGCCAGCAGCTTAACCTTGCAGCCTAACTATGGCTACACCTTC	CASSLTLQPNYGYTF
TRBV19	NA	few	TRBJ2-6	TGTGCCAGTAGTTTAGACTCTGGGGCCAACGTCCTGACTTTC	CASSLDSGANVLTF
TRBV2	NA	NA	TRBJ2-7	TGTGCCAGCACCCCGGGCAGGGGAGGTTCCTACGAGCAGTACTTC	CASTPGRGGSYEQYF
TRBV4-1	NA	NA	TRBJ1-3	TGCGCCAGCGCCAAGGATCCAACCAGGGGAAACACCATATATTTT	CASAKDPTRGNTIYF
TRBV18	TRBD2	once	TRBJ2-1	TGTGCCAGCTCACCACCGTTAGCGGGAGGGTTTTACAATGAGCAGTTCTTC	CASSPPLAGGFYNEQFF
TRBV5-1	NA	NA	TRBJ2-3	TGCGCCAGCAGCTCCCTGACGGGAAACACAGATACGCAGTATTTT	CASSSLTGNTDTQYF
TRBV11-3	TRBD1	NA	TRBJ2-5	TGTGCCAGCAGCCAGGGGGCTGAAGAGACCCAGTACTTC	CASSQGAEETQYF
TRBV5-4	TRBD2	once	TRBJ2-5	TGTGCCAGCAGCTCGCGGACTAGCCCCCGGGAGACCCAGTACTTC	CASSSRTSPRETQYF
TRBV6-5	NA	NA	TRBJ2-1	TGTGCCAGCTGGGAGGACCGTAAGGGCAATGAGCAGTTCTTC	CASWEDRKGNEQFF
TRBV11-2	NA	NA	TRBJ1-5	TGTGCCAGCAGCTTTAGCAGCAATCAGCCCCAGCATTTT	CASSFSSNQPQHF
TRBV9	TRBD2	NA	TRBJ2-5	TGTGCCAGCAGCCGACCCGGGACTAGCGGGAGTGAGACCCAGTACTTC	CASSRPGTSGSETQYF
TRBV7-2	NA	few	TRBJ1-4	TGTGCCAGCAAGGCCCTAGGTCTTAGCCGTGAAAAACTGTTTTTT	CASKALGLSREKLFF
TRBV7-9	NA	NA	TRBJ1-2	TGTGCCAGCAGCCCTGGGGCTAACTATGGCTACACCTTC	CASSPGANYGYTF
TRBV29-1	NA	NA	TRBJ2-1	TGCAGCGTTGAACCAGCGGTCAGACCCAATGAGCAGTTCTTC	CSVEPAVRPNEQFF
TRBV6-5	NA	NA	TRBJ1-3	TGTGCCAGTTCGGGACAAATGGGAAACACCATATATTTT	CASSGQMGNTIYF
TRBV6-5	NA	NA	TRBJ1-2	TGTGCCAGCACCGCTAGGGGACAAGCTAACTATGGCTACACCTTC	CASTARGQANYGYTF
TRBV4-1	NA	NA	TRBJ1-1	TGCGCCAGCAGCCTTGCGGGACATTTGAACACTGAAGCTTTCTTT	CASSLAGHLNTEAFF
TRBV5-5	NA	once	TRBJ1-3	TGTGCCAGCAGCTTGGGGGCACGGGATGCCTCTGGAAACACCATATATTTT	CASSLGARDASGNTIYF
TRBV12-5	NA	NA	TRBJ2-3	TGTGCTAGTGGTTGGATCACAGATACGCAGTATTTT	CASGWITDTQYF
TRBV29-1	TRBD2	NA	TRBJ2-5	TGCAGCGTAACCGGGAGGGCAGAGACCCAGTACTTC	CSVTGRAETQYF
TRBV6-5	TRBD1	NA	TRBJ1-2	TGTGCCAGCAGTTTCGACAGGGCCTATGGCTACACCTTC	CASSFDRAYGYTF
TRBV4-1	TRBD2	NA	TRBJ2-7	TGCGCCAGCAGCCAAGCTCGGGGACTAGCGGGAGGAGGGGTGTTGGACGAGCAGTACTTC	CASSQARGLAGGGVLDEQYF
TRBV5-1	TRBD1	NA	TRBJ1-1	TGCGCCAGCAGCTCGGGACAGGGAATGAACACTGAAGCTTTCTTT	CASSSGQGMNTEAFF
TRBV18	NA	NA	TRBJ1-1	TGTGCCAGCTCAGACAACAGGGATAGCACTGAAGCTTTCTTT	CASSDNRDSTEAFF
TRBV5-1	TRBD2	NA	TRBJ2-1	TGCGCCAGCAGCTTACTAGCGGGAGGAAATGAGCAGTTCTTC	CASSLLAGGNEQFF
TRBV7-9	NA	NA	TRBJ2-1	TGTGCCAGCAGCGCCCAGGGGTCGGGGCCGAACAATGAGCAGTTCTTC	CASSAQGSGPNNEQFF
TRBV30	NA	NA	TRBJ2-7	TGTGCCTGGAGTACCCAAGACGAGCAGTACTTC	CAWSTQDEQYF
TRBV30	NA	NA	TRBJ1-1	TGTGCCTGGAGTCCGCATTGGGGGCTAGAAGCTTTCTTT	CAWSPHWGLEAFF
TRBV7-9	NA	NA	TRBJ1-1	TGTGCCAGCAGCTTAGGAGGTTACGCGTTAGAAGCTTTCTTT	CASSLGGYALEAFF
TRBV9	NA	NA	TRBJ1-4	TGTGCCAGCAGCGTAATGGGGGAGAGTAATGAAAAACTGTTTTTT	CASSVMGESNEKLFF
TRBV2	TRBD1	NA	TRBJ1-2	TGTGCCAGCAGTGAACCGGGACAGGACGGCTACACCTTC	CASSEPGQDGYTF
TRBV5-6	NA	NA	TRBJ2-7	TGTGCCAGCAGCTTGGTTTCCGGGCTACCAGGGCAGTACTTC	CASSLVSGLPGQYF
TRBV2	NA	NA	TRBJ2-2	TGTGCCAGCAGGGGGATCACCGGGGAGCTGTTTTTT	CASRGITGELFF
TRBV25-1	NA	NA	TRBJ2-7	TGTGCCAGCAGTGAAGGATCAGGGAGGTCCTACGAGCAGTACTTC	CASSEGSGRSYEQYF
TRBV4-2	NA	NA	TRBJ2-6	TGTGCCAGCAGCGCCGACACGGGGGCCAACGTCCTGACTTTC	CASSADTGANVLTF
TRBV7-2	TRBD1	NA	TRBJ1-2	TGTGCCAGCAGCCCGTCACAGGGGCAGGGTTCTGGCTACACCTTC	CASSPSQGQGSGYTF
TRBV30	TRBD2	NA	TRBJ2-2	TGTGCCTGGAGTGGGCGGACTAGCGGGAGGGCCACCGGGGAGCTGTTTTTT	CAWSGRTSGRATGELFF
TRBV6-1	TRBD2	NA	TRBJ2-5	TGTGCCAGCACCGTCGACGGGGGGAGAAGGGAGACCCAGTACTTC	CASTVDGGRRETQYF